This TCR beta chain emerged from a study of CD8 T cells in ankylosing spondylitis. Findings and caveats of the study: What appeared characteristic of ankylosing spondylitis blood was a TCR beta motif of about eight highly homologous variants. In reactive arthritis synovial fluid and blood, some motif variants had been reported before. In peripheral blood, disease-linked CD8+ clones occurred at relatively low frequencies. Clones linked to disease were reported to show significant enrichment in matched ankylosing spondylitis synovial fluid.

The V and J ends lost 3 bases and 3 bases respectively, with 9 bases between them. Germline lookup yields CDR1 LGHNA and CDR2 YSLEER. The CDR3 loop spans 13 amino acids. A few counts support this clonotype. The target antigen is unknown. Quantitative 5'-RACE with molecular barcodes produced the TCR beta libraries. Each CDR3 protein is one row after TCRdb ran MiXCR on the 5' RACE reads. This table has about 220,000 distinct CDR3 sequences, 15% to 20% appearing once. The sequence came from a male donor with ankylosing spondylitis. J is TRBJ2-7 and V is TRBV4-3; D may be TRBD2 (5 bases). Material: blood, either unsorted or a sorted T cell fraction (not recorded which). The DNA for the CDR3 is TGCGCCAGCAGCCAGCACCGGGGCTACGAGCAGTACTTC. This encodes CASSQHRGYEQYF.